Listed below are T cell receptor beta chains from one sample, sequenced in a study of blood T cell repertoires in COVID-19. Profiling relied on immunoSEQ multiplex PCR, and the TCRdb table lists in-frame clones only, not all of them. The sample shows approximately 170,000 clones, around three quarters of them seen only once. Sequencing was carried out using PBMCs or T cells enriched from blood (not recorded which). The receptors come from a woman between 65 and 79 years old in a cohort exposed to, infected with or recovered from COVID-19 (not recorded which). CDR3s include the opening cysteine and the closing phenylalanine or tryptophan. A D gene is named only where the DNA matches it firmly. The listing skips clone size in some rows; elsewhere it reads once, few, many or a size class.

clone_size d_call v_call cdr3_aa
- - TRBV23-1 CASSPRQAPNTEAFF
few - TRBV6-2/TRBV6-3 CASSYGHRAIPQHF
- TRBD2 TRBV28 CASSLGGGVRYEQYF
- - TRBV6-5 CAVSPGSTDTQYF
- - TRBV7-9 CASSRETRNSPLHF
- TRBD2 TRBV7-7 CASSQGLAGGQETQYF
few TRBD1 TRBV28 CASRRQGNEKLFF
- - TRBV12-3/TRBV12-4 CASSFGLNQPQHF
- - TRBV11-3 CASSPDRGMDTQYF
- TRBD2 TRBV7-3 CASSLRSSGTHDEQFF
- - TRBV19 CASSKRDNVFSGANVLTF
- - TRBV28 CASSLFRRAGYTF
few - TRBV11-3 CASSPRTASGMNTEAFF
- TRBD1 TRBV25-1 CASSEGTAYQPQHF
- TRBD1 TRBV4-1 CASSPPRTGQYNEQFF
- TRBD1 TRBV28 CASSLRQGAYEQYF
few TRBD2 TRBV10-2 CASRRERNTQYF
- - TRBV9 CASSVGAGNEQFF
- TRBD2 TRBV18 CASSSGIGALGGETQYF
- TRBD2 TRBV9 CASSGGLAGVQGQFF
many TRBD1 TRBV15 CATSRDPGQGNEKLFF
- TRBD1 TRBV2 CASRTGTGRYNEQFF
- - TRBV5-4 CASSSFDRTEETQYF
- - TRBV19 CASSRTGELFF
- TRBD1 TRBV6-5 CASRWDRTYEQYF
- - TRBV28 CASSLLTGGTGELFF
- - TRBV5-1 CASSLPRRNTEAFF
- - TRBV27 CASSLSRTARGQFF
- TRBD2 TRBV4-2 CASSQDGLAGGVRTQYF
- - TRBV6-5 CASSYWGVLPTEQYF
- - TRBV3-1/TRBV3-2 CASSQEGGRNTEAFF
- TRBD1 TRBV7-2 CASSRQGAANEKLFF
few - TRBV21-1 CASSKEGTGGEVSQPQHF
- - TRBV6-5 CASSYSYNQPQHF
- - TRBV5-1 CASSYSDSTSGNTIYF
- - TRBV11-1 CASSLGREDTQYF
once TRBD1 TRBV28 CASIGTGERAGELFF
- - TRBV11-2 CASSLVWGLNTEAFF
few - TRBV3-1/TRBV3-2 CASSQDAGHGQPQHF
- - TRBV5-4 CASSFVGVRVNTEAFF
- - TRBV15 CATSRGGTDNQPQHF
- TRBD1 TRBV28 CASSPHGTGGEKLFF
- - TRBV5-4 CASSSELATDIQYF
- - TRBV24-1 CATSDLQVAGGVRTQYF
- - TRBV6-4 CASSDGQGYGYTF
- TRBD1 TRBV7-9 CASSFQRQGGTEAFF
few - TRBV3-1/TRBV3-2 CASSQGSQTYGYTF
- TRBD1 TRBV4-1 CASSLQPGQGGYEQYF
- - TRBV7-9 CASSLAITRLGEQYF
- - TRBV7-3 CASSLVGGGSHEQYF
- - TRBV2 CASSEGSFSYEQYF
- - TRBV9 CASSPQGGVGDTQYF
medium-sized TRBD1 TRBV6-2/TRBV6-3 CASSYRDRSRDTQYF
- TRBD2 TRBV5-1 CASSLTSGTTYNEQFF
- TRBD1 TRBV6-2/TRBV6-3 CASSYTGVSEAFF